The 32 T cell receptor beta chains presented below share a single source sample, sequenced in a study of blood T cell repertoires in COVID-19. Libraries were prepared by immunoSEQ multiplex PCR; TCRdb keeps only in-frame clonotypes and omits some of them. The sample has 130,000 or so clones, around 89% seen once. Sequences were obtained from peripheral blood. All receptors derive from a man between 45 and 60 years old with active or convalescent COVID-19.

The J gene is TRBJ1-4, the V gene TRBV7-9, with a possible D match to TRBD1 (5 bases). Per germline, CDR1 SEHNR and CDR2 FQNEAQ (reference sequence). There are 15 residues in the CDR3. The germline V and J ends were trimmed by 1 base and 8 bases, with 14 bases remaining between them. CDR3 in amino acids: CASSLDTGVGEKLFF. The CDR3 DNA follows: TGTGCCAGCAGCTTAGACACGGGGGTCGGAGAAAAACTGTTTTTT.

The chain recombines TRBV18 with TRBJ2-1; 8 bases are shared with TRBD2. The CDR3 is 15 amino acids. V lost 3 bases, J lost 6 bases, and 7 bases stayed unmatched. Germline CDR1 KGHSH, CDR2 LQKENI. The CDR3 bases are TGTGCCAGCTCACCTACGGCGGGAGGTCTCAATGAGCAGTTCTTC. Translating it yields CASSPTAGGLNEQFF.

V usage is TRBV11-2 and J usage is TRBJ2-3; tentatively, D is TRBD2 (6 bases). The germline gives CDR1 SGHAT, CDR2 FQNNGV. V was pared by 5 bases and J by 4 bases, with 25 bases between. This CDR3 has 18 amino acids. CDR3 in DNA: TGTGCCAGCAGCCGTGGGTTACCGGGACTCAGAACCCCAGATACGCAGTATTTT. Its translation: CASSRGLPGLRTPDTQYF.

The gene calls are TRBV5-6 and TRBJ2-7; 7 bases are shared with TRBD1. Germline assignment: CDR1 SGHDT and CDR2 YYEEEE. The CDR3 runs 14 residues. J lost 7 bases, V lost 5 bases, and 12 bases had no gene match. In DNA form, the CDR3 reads TGTGCCAGCAGGTTACAGGGGTCCGCGCGAGAGCAGTACTTC. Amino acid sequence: CASRLQGSAREQYF.

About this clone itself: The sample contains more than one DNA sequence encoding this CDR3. This CDR3 is CASSVLAGDTGELFF. In DNA form, the CDR3 reads TGTGCCAGCAGTGTCCTAGCGGGAGACACCGGGGAGCTGTTTTTT. This chain links TRBV2 with TRBJ2-2, with 10 bases matching TRBD2. In germline, CDR1 is SNHLY, CDR2 FYNNEI. The CDR3 is 15 residues long. The trim removed 4 bases at V and 3 bases at J, leaving 2 bases unmatched.

For the CDR3, the DNA is TGTGCCAGCAGCCTCCCTCTAGCAAACCCCCAAGAGACCCAGTACTTC. It specifies CASSLPLANPQETQYF. The chain has TRBV7-2 and TRBJ2-5; D might be TRBD2 (5 bases). The germline gives CDR1 SGHTA, CDR2 FQGNSA. The V end lost 5 bases, the J end lost 1 base, and 17 bases lay between the germline ends. The CDR3 sequence is 16 residues long.

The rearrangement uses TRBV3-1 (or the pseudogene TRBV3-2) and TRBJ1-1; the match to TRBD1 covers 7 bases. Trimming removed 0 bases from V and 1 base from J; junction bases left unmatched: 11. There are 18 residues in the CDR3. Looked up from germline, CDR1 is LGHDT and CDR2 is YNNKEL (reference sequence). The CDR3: CASSQDLGRGTENTEAFF. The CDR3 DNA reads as TGTGCCAGCAGCCAAGATTTAGGGAGAGGGACAGAGAACACTGAAGCTTTCTTT.

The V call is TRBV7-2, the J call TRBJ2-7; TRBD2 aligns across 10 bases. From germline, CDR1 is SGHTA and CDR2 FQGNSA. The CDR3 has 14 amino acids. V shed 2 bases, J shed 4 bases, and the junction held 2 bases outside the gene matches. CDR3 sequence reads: CASSLTSGTYEQYF. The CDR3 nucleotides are TGTGCCAGCAGCTTAACTAGCGGGACATACGAGCAGTACTTC. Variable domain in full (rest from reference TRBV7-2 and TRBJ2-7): GAGVSQSPSNKVTEKGKDVELRCDPISGHTALYWYRQSLGQGLEFLIYFQGNSAPDKSGLPSDRFSAERTGGSVSTLTIQRTQQEDSAVYLCASSLTSGTYEQYFGPGTRLTVT.

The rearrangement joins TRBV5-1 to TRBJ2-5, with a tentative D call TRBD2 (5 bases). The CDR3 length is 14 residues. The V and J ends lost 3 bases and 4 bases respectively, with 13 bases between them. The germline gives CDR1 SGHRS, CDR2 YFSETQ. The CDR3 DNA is TGCGCCAGCAGCTCGCCTGAGGGCCGAGAGACCCAGTACTTC. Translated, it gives CASSSPEGRETQYF.

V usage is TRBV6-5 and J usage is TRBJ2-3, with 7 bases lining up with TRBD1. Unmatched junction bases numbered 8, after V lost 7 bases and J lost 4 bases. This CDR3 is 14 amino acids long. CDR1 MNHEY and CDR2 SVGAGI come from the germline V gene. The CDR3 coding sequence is TGTGCCAGCATAGGACAGGATAGCTCAGATACGCAGTATTTT. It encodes CASIGQDSSDTQYF.

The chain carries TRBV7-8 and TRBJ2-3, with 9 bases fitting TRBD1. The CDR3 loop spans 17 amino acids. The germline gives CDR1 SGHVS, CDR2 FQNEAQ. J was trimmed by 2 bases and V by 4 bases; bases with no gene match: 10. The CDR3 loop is CASSSTSGTGITDTQYF. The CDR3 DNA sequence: TGTGCCAGCAGCTCAACTTCCGGGACAGGGATCACAGATACGCAGTATTTT.

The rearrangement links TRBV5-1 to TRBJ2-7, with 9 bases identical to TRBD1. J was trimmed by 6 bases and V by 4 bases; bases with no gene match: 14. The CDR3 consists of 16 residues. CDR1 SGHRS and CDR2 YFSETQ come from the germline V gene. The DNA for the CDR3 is TGCGCCAGCAGCCGAGAATTAGGACAGGGGTTGGGCGAGCAGTACTTC. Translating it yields CASSRELGQGLGEQYF.

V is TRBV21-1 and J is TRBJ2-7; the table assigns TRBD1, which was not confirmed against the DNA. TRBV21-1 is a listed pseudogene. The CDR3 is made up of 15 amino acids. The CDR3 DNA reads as TGTGCCAGCAGCGCCCAGGACAGGAGATTATGGGAGCAGTACTTC. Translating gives CASSAQDRRLWEQYF.

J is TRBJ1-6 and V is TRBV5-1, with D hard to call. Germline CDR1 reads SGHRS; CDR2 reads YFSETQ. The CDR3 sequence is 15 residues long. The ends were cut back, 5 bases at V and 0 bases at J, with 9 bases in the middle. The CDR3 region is CASRAESSYNSPLHF. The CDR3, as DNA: TGCGCCAGCAGGGCGGAGAGCTCCTATAATTCACCCCTCCACTTT.

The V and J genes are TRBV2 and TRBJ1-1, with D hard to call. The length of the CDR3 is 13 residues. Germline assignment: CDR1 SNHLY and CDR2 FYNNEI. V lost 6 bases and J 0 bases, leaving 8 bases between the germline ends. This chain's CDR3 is CASRLTMNTEAFF. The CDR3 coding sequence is TGTGCCAGCAGACTTACTATGAACACTGAAGCTTTCTTT.

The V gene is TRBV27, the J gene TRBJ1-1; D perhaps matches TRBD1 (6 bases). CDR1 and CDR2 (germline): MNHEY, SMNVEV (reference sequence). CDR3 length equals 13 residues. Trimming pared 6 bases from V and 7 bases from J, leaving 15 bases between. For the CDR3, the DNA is TGTGCCAGCAGACCGTACAGGGACCTTGAAGCTTTCTTT. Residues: CASRPYRDLEAFF.

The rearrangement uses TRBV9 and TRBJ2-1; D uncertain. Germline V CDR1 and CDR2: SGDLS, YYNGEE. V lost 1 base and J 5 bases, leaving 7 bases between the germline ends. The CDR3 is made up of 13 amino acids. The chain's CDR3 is CASSVSRNNEQFF. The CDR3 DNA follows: TGTGCCAGCAGCGTAAGCAGGAACAATGAGCAGTTCTTC.

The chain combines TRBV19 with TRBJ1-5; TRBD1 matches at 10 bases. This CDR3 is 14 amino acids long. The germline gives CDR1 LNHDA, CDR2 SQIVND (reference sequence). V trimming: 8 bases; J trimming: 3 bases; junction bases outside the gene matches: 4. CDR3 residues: CASRDRGDNQPQHF. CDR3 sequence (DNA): TGTGCCAGTCGGGACAGGGGTGACAATCAGCCCCAGCATTTT.

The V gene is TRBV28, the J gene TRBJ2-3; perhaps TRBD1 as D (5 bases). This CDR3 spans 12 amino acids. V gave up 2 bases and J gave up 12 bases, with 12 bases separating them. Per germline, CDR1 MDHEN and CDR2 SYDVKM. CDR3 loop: CASSLDSGNQYF. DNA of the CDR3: TGTGCCAGCAGTTTAGATTCAGGGAACCAGTATTTT.

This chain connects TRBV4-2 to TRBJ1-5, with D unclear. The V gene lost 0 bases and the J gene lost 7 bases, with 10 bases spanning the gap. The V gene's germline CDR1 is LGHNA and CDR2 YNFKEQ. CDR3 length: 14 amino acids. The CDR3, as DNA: TGTGCCAGCAGCCAAGAGCCGGGGAACCAGCCCCAGCATTTT. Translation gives CASSQEPGNQPQHF.

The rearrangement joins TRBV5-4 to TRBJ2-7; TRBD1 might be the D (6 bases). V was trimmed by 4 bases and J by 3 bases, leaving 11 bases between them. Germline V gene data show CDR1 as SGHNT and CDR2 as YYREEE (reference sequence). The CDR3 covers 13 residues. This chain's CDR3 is CASSKEQGYEQYF. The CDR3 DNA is TGTGCCAGCAGCAAAGAACAGGGCTACGAGCAGTACTTC.

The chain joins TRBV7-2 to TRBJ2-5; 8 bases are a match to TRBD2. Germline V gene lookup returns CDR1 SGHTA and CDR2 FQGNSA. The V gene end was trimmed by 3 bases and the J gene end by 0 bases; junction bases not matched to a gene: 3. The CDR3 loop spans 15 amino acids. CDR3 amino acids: CASSLVSGNQETQYF. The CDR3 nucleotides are TGTGCCAGCAGCTTGGTTAGCGGGAACCAAGAGACCCAGTACTTC.

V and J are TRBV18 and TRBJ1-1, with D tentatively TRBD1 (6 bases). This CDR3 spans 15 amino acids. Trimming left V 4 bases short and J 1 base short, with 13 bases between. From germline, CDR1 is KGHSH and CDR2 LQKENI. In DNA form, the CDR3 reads TGTGCCAGCTCACGGGAGAGGGGACAGAACACTGAAGCTTTCTTT. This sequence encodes CASSRERGQNTEAFF.

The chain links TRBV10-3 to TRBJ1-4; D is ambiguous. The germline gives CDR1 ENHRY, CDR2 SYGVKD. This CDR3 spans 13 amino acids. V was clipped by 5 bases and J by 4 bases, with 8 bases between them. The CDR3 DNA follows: TGTGCCATCAGTCCGGGATTTAATGAAAAACTGTTTTTT. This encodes CAISPGFNEKLFF.

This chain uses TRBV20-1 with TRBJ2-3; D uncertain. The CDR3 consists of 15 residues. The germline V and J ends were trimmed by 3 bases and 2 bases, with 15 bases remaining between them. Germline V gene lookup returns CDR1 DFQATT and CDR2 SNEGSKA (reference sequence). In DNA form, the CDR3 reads TGCAGTGCTAGTTTCGGAGCCTCTTTCACAGATACGCAGTATTTT. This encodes CSASFGASFTDTQYF.

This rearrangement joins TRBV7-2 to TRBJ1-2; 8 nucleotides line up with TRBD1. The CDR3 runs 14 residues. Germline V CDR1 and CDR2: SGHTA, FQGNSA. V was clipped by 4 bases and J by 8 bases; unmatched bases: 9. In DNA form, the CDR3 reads TGTGCCAGCAGCTCCGGGACAGGAGGAGAAGGCTACACCTTC. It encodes CASSSGTGGEGYTF.

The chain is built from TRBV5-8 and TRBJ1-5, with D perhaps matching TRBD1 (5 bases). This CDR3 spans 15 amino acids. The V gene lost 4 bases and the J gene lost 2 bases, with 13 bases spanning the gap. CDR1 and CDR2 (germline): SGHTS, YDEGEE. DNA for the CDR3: TGTGCCAGCAGCCCGACCAGGGAGGGCAATCAGCCCCAGCATTTT. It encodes CASSPTREGNQPQHF.

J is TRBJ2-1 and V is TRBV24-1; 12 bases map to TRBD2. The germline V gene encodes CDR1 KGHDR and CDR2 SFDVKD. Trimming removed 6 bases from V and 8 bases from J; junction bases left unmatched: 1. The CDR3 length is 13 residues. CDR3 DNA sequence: TGTGCCACCAGTCTAGCGGGAGGGGATGAGCAGTTCTTC. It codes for CATSLAGGDEQFF.

Written as DNA, the CDR3 is TGTGCCAGTAGTAACCGACAGGGGACATTTACCCATCGCGCCGGGGAGCTGTTTTTT. This gives the protein CASSNRQGTFTHRAGELFF. The chain recombines TRBV19 with TRBJ2-2; 8 bases agree with TRBD1. Looked up from germline, CDR1 is LNHDA and CDR2 is SQIVND (reference sequence). The CDR3 has 19 amino acids. The junction had 19 bases not matched to a gene; V was cut back by 4 bases and J by 6 bases.

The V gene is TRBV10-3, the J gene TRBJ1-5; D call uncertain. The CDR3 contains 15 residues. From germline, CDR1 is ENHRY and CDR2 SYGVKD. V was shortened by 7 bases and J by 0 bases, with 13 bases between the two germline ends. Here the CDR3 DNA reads TGTGCCATCACCAAGGGAGATTATAGCAATCAGCCCCAGCATTTT. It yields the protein CAITKGDYSNQPQHF.

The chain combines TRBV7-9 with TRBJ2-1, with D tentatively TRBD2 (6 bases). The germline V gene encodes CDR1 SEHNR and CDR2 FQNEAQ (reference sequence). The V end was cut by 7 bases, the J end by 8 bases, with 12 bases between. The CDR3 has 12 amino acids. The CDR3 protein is CASTAEGHEQFF. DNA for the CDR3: TGTGCCAGCACGGCGGAGGGCCATGAGCAGTTCTTC.

In DNA, the CDR3 is TGTGCCAGCCAGGACAGGAGGGGAACAGATACGCAGTATTTT. This encodes CASQDRRGTDTQYF. J is TRBJ2-3 and V is TRBV6-5; weak D call: TRBD1 (7 bases). This CDR3 comprises 14 residues. The germline V gene encodes CDR1 MNHEY and CDR2 SVGAGI. The ends were cut back, 8 bases at V and 3 bases at J, with 15 bases in the middle.